Only one count was recorded for the clone carrying this T cell receptor (beta chain). Its antigen remains unidentified. The same CDR3 can be traced to other DNA sequences in this sample. The germline CDR1 and CDR2 sequences are SGHRS and YFSETQ. The CDR3 is 14 amino acids. Losses at the gene ends were 2 bases for V and 5 bases for J; bases not matched to a gene: 5. The data were taken from a study of cytomegalovirus exposure and HLA in healthy donors. Study outcomes and limitations: Immune exposure information available was restricted to CMV serostatus.

PCR amplification relied on 60 Vbeta primers (plus 13 Jbeta primers). The assay was immunoSEQ multiplex PCR, and TCRdb's table has in-frame clones only and misses some. The table has 160,000 or so clones, 80% to 90% seen once. The chain recombines TRBV5-1 with TRBJ1-1; TRBD1 matches 8 bases. Sequenced: PBMCs. This receptor was taken from a man aged 50-60 years in good health and CMV-seropositive. CDR3: CASSLQGVGTEAFF. As DNA, the CDR3 is TGCGCCAGCAGCTTACAGGGGGTGGGTACTGAAGCTTTCTTT.